The entry below describes one TCR beta chain. The data were obtained in a study of blood T cells in healthy people across ages. They isolated at least 6 million PBMCs from each sample. Germline CDR1 reads SGHTA; CDR2 reads FQGNSA. Between the trimmed V and J ends, which lost 5 bases and 3 bases, there was a span of 12 bases. The CDR3 runs to 14 residues. Alongside a J-beta primer mix, a sample-barcoded 5' primer served in a second PCR lasting about 7 to 11 cycles. Each cDNA molecule was tagged by a template-switch adaptor with 12 random nucleotides. All samples yielded 3 million or more CDR3-containing paired-end reads. TCRdb re-derived calls from the 5' RACE reads in MiXCR, one entry per CDR3 protein. The sample contains more than 1,400,000 distinct CDR3 sequences, roughly 45% of which appear only once.

This chain connects TRBV7-2 to TRBJ2-3; D uncertain. Material for sequencing was blood. This TCR was sampled from a woman in her late teens or twenties in good health. In DNA form, the CDR3 reads TGTGCCAGCAGCAAAGGCCCCCCTACAGATACGCAGTATTTT. Amino acids: CASSKGPPTDTQYF.